The sequence of this TCR beta chain was determined in a study of shared clonotypes between healthy human individuals. The assay used deep level. Libraries were prepared by immunoSEQ multiplex PCR; TCRdb keeps only in-frame clonotypes and omits some of them. The sample has under 600,000 clones, almost 80% seen once. The V and J ends lost 3 bases and 0 bases, in that order; junction bases with no gene match: 3. The CDR3 loop spans 17 amino acids. Looked up from germline, CDR1 is MNHNS and CDR2 is SASEGT. What was sequenced was PBMCs. The V gene is TRBV6-1, the J gene TRBJ2-3; TRBD2 matches 13 bases. The TCR comes from a woman between 35 and 50 years old in good health. Some clones in this sample may be carry-over from other donors' samples. The chain's CDR3 is CASSDAGLAGSTDTQYF. As DNA, the CDR3 is TGTGCCAGCAGTGACGCGGGACTAGCGGGGAGCACAGATACGCAGTATTTT.